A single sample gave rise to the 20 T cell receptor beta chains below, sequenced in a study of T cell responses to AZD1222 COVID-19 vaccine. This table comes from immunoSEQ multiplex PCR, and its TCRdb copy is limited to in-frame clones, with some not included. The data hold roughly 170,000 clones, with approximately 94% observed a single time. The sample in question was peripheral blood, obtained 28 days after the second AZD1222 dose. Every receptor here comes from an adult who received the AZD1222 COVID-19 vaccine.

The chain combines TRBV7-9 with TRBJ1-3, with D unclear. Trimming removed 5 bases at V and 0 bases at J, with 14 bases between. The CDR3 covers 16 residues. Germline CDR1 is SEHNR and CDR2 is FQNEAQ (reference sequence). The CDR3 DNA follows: TGTGCCAGCAGCCCCTCGAGGGCCCTCTCTGGAAACACCATATATTTT. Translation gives CASSPSRALSGNTIYF.

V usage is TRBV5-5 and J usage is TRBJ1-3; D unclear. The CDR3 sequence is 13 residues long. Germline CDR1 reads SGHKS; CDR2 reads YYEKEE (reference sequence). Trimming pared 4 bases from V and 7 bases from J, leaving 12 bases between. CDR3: CASSPSWRNTIYF. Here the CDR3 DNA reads TGTGCCAGCAGCCCTTCCTGGAGGAACACCATATATTTT.

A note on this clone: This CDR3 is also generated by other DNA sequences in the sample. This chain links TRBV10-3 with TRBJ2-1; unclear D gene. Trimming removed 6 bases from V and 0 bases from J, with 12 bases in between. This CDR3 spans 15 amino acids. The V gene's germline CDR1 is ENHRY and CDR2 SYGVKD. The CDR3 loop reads CAISGEVSSYNEQFF. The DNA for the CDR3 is TGTGCCATCAGCGGCGAGGTTAGCTCCTACAATGAGCAGTTCTTC.

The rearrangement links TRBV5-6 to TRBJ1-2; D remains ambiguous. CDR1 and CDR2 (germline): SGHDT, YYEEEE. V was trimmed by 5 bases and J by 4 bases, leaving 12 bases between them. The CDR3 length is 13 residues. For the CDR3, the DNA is TGTGCCAGCAGTTTAAGGCCCTTCTATGGCTACACCTTC. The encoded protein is CASSLRPFYGYTF.

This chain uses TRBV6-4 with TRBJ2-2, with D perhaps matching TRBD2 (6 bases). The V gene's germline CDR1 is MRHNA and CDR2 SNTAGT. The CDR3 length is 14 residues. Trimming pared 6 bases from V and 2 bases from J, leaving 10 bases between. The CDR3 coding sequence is TGTGCCAGCAGGCGCGGGGTAAACACCGGGGAGCTGTTTTTT. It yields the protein CASRRGVNTGELFF.

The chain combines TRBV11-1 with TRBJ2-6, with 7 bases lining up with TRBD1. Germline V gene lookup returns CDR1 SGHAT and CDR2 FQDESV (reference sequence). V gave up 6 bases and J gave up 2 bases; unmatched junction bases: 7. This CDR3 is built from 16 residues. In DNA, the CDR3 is TGTGCCAGCAGGGCAACAGGGGATCCTGGGGCCAACGTCCTGACTTTC. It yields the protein CASRATGDPGANVLTF. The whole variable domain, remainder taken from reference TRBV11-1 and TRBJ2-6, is EAEVAQSPRYKITEKSQAVAFWCDPISGHATLYWYRQILGQGPELLVQFQDESVVDDSQLPKDRFSAERLKGVDSTLKIQPAELGDSAMYLCASRATGDPGANVLTFGAGSRLTVL.

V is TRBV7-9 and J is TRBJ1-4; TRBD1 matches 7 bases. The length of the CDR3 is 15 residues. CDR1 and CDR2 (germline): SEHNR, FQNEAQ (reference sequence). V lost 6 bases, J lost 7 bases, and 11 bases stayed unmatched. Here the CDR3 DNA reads TGTGCCAGCAGGGAACAGGGGAGTATTGGTGAAAAACTGTTTTTT. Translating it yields CASREQGSIGEKLFF.

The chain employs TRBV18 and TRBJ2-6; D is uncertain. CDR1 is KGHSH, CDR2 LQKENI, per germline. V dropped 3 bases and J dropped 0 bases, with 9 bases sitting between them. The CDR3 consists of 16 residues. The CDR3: CASSPLDHSGANVLTF. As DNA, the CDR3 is TGTGCCAGCTCACCTTTGGACCACTCTGGGGCCAACGTCCTGACTTTC. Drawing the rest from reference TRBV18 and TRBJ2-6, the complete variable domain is NAGVMQNPRHLVRRRGQEARLRCSPMKGHSHVYWYRQLPEEGLKFMVYLQKENIIDESGMPKERFSAEFPKEGPSILRIQQVVRGDSAAYFCASSPLDHSGANVLTFGAGSRLTVL.

The chain's CDR3 is CASRWGDGPQHF. The CDR3 bases are TGTGCCTCACGCTGGGGGGATGGGCCCCAGCATTTT. This chain joins TRBV27 and TRBJ1-5; a possible D gene is TRBD1 (5 bases). The CDR3 is 12 amino acids. Germline assignment: CDR1 MNHEY and CDR2 SMNVEV (reference sequence). V was shortened by 11 bases and J by 9 bases, with 17 bases between the two germline ends.

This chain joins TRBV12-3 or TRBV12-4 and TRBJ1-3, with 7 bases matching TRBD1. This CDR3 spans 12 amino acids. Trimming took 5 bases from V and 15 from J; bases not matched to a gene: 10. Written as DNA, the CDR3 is TGTGCCAGCAGTGCGACAGGGTCCCAGCCATATTTT. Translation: CASSATGSQPYF.

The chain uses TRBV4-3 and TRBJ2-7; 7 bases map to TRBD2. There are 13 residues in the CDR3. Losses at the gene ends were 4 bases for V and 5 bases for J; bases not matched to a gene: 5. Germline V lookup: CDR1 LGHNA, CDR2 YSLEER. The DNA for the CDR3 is TGCGCCAGCAGCCTGGGGGGGGTCAACGAGCAGTACTTC. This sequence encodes CASSLGGVNEQYF.

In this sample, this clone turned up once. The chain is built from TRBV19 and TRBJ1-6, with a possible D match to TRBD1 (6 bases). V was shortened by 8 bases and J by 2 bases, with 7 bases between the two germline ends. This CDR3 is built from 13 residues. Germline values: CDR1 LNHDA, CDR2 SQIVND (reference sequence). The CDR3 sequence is CASRTAYNSPLHF. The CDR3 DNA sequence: TGTGCCAGTCGGACAGCCTATAATTCACCCCTCCACTTT.

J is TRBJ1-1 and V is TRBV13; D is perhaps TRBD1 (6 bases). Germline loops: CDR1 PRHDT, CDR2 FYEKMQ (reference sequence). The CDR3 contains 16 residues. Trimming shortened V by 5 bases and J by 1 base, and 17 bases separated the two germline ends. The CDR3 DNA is TGTGCCAGCAGCCACGGGGGTCGAGGGGGGAACACTGAAGCTTTCTTT. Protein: CASSHGGRGGNTEAFF.

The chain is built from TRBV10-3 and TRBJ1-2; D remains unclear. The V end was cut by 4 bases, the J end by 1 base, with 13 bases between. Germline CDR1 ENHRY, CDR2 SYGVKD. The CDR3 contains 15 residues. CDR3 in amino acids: CAISGDLGINYGYTF. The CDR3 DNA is TGTGCCATCAGTGGTGATCTCGGGATTAACTATGGCTACACCTTC.

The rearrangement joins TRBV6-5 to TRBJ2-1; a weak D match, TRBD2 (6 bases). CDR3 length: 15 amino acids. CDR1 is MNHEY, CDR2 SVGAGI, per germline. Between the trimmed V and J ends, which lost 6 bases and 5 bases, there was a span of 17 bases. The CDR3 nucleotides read TGTGCCAGCAGATGGGACTCGCGCTTTAACAATGAGCAGTTCTTC. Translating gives CASRWDSRFNNEQFF.

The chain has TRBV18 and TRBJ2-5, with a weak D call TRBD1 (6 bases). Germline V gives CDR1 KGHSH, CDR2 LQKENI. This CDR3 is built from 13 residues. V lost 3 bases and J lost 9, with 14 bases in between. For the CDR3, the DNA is TGTGCCAGCTCACCGGACAGTAAGAGACCCCAGTACTTC. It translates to CASSPDSKRPQYF. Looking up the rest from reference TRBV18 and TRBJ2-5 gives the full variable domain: NAGVMQNPRHLVRRRGQEARLRCSPMKGHSHVYWYRQLPEEGLKFMVYLQKENIIDESGMPKERFSAEFPKEGPSILRIQQVVRGDSAAYFCASSPDSKRPQYFGPGTRLLVL.

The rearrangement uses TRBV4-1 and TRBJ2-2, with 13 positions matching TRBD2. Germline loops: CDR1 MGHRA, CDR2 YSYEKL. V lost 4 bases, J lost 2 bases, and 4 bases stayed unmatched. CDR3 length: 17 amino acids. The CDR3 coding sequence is TGCGCCAGCAGCCCGGGACTAGCGGGAATTAACACCGGGGAGCTGTTTTTT. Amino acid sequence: CASSPGLAGINTGELFF.

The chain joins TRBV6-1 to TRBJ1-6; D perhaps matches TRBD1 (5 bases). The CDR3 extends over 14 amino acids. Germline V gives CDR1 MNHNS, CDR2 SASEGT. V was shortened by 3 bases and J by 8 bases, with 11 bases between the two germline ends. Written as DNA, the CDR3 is TGTGCCAGCAGTGACGGGGCAGTATATTCACCCCTCCACTTT. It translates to CASSDGAVYSPLHF.

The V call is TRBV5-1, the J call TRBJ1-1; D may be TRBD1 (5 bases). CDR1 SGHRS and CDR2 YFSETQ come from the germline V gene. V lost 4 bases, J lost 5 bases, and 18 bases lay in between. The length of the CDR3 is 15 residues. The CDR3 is CASSALRVVGTEAFF. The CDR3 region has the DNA TGCGCCAGCAGCGCGCTCAGGGTGGTCGGTACTGAAGCTTTCTTT.

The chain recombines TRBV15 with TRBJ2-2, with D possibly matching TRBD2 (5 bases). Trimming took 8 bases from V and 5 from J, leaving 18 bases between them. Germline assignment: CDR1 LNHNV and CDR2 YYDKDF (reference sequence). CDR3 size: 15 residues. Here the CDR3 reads CATQLTRGWTGELFF. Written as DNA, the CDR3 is TGTGCCACCCAACTCACCCGGGGATGGACCGGGGAGCTGTTTTTT.